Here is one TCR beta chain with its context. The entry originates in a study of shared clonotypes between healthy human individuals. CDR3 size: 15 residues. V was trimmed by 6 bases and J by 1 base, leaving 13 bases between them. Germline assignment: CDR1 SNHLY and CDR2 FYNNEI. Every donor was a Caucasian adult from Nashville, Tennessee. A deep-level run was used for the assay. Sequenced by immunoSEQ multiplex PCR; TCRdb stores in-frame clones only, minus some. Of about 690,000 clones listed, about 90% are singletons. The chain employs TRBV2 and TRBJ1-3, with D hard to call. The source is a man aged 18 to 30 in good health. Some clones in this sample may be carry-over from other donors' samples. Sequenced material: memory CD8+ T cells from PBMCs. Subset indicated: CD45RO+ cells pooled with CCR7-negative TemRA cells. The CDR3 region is CASRQRVSSGNTIYF. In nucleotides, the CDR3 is TGTGCCAGCAGGCAAAGGGTCAGTTCTGGAAACACCATATATTTT. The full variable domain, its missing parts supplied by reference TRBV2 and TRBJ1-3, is EPEVTQTPSHQVTQMGQEVILRCVPISNHLYFYWYRQILGQKVEFLVSFYNNEISEKSEIFDDQFSVERPDGSNFTLKIRSTKLEDSAMYFCASRQRVSSGNTIYFGEGSWLTVV.